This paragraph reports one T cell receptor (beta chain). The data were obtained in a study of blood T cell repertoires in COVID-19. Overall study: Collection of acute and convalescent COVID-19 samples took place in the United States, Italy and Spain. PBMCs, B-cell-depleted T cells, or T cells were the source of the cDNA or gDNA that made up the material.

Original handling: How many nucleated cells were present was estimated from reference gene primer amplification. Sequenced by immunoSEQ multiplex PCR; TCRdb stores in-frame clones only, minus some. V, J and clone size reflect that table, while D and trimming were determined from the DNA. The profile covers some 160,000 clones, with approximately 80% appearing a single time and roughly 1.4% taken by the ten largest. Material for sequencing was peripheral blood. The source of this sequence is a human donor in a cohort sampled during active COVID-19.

The CDR3 sequence: CASSPVGEAQHF. DNA for the CDR3: TGTGCCAGCAGCCCCGTTGGGGAGGCCCAGCATTTT. The rearrangement joins TRBV3-1 (or the pseudogene TRBV3-2) to TRBJ1-5; D not resolved. V was shortened by 4 bases and J by 11 bases, with 12 bases between the two germline ends. CDR1 and CDR2 from the germline V gene are LGHDT and YNNKEL (reference sequence). The CDR3 has 12 residues.